The clone carrying this TCR beta chain was detected once. Its specificity is unknown. Using immunoSEQ multiplex PCR, the repertoire was profiled, and TCRdb retains in-frame clones only, with some absent. The profile covers 25,000 or so clones, with around 87% appearing a single time and around a third taken by the ten largest. The data are from a study of T cell responses to AZD1222 COVID-19 vaccine. Findings and caveats of the study: Across spike, vaccine-associated CD4 TCRs were found, dominant at 160-218 and 743-854. Recipients of two AZD1222 doses showed rising Spike-specific TCR breadth and depth. A mostly white British donor set with more females was recruited, and clonal diversity was possibly underestimated.

The V and J ends lost 6 bases and 1 base respectively, with 9 bases between them. This CDR3 spans 13 amino acids. CDR1 and CDR2 (germline): MNHEY, SVGAGI. This TCR was sampled from an adult who received the AZD1222 COVID-19 vaccine. This chain uses TRBV6-5 with TRBJ1-1; no firm D call. Material: peripheral blood, obtained 28 days after the second AZD1222 dose. CDR3 sequence reads: CASRINTNTEAFF. DNA of the CDR3: TGTGCCAGCAGAATTAACACGAACACTGAAGCTTTCTTT.